The entry below describes one TCR beta chain. Its antigen is not identified. Time point meaning: week 47, end of study. Vaccination comprised doses that each held 300 ug of mutant IDH1 20-mer peptide, plus topical imiquimod. New WHO grade 3 or 4 astrocytomas that were IDH1-mutant and ATRX-lost occurred in the donors. This CDR3 is built from 16 residues. J was trimmed by 2 bases and V by 6 bases; bases with no gene match: 1. The V gene's germline CDR1 is SNHLY and CDR2 FYNNEI. This entry belongs to a study of a mutant IDH1 vaccine in newly diagnosed glioma. Profiled with immunoSEQ multiplex PCR; TCRdb holds only in-frame clones, not every one. The data contain some 50,000 clones, roughly 84% of them singletons. Overall study results and limits: Of the patients, around 93% had vaccine-induced immune responses.

This chain connects TRBV2 to TRBJ2-1, with TRBD2 identical over 16 bases. This sample comprised PBMCs, obtained from a glioma patient whose treatment included an IDH1 peptide vaccine. This receptor was taken from a woman aged 25 to 39 with glioma. Some clones in this sample may be carry-over from other donors' samples. CDR3 loop: CASSGTSGRAYNEQFF. CDR3 bases: TGTGCCAGCAGCGGGACTAGCGGGAGGGCCTACAATGAGCAGTTCTTC.